These 21 T cell receptor beta chains were sequenced from one sample in a study of identical twins. MiXCR, applied by TCRdb to the 5' RACE reads, yields one record per CDR3 protein. The data show hundreds of thousands of distinct CDR3 sequences, around 6.1% seen once. Sequenced sample: naive T cells sorted from blood. The source is a man aged 18 to 30 in good health.

At least ten counts were recorded for this clonotype. The V call is TRBV20-1, the J call TRBJ1-2; a weak D match, TRBD1 (6 bases). Trimming took 0 bases from V and 7 from J, leaving 15 bases between them. Germline CDR1 reads DFQATT; CDR2 reads SNEGSKA (reference sequence). The CDR3 is 14 residues long. The CDR3 region is CSARDGQPLAGYTF. The CDR3 DNA reads TGCAGTGCTAGAGATGGACAGCCTCTAGCTGGCTACACCTTC.

This clonotype was detected ten times or more. The chain couples TRBV6-2 or TRBV6-3 to TRBJ2-2, with 7 bases matching TRBD1. V lost 9 bases and J lost 2; bases outside the gene matches: 3. There are 13 residues in the CDR3. The germline CDR1 and CDR2 sequences are MNHEY and SVGEGT. The CDR3 protein is CASGQVNTGELFF. CDR3 DNA sequence: TGTGCCAGTGGACAGGTCAACACCGGGGAGCTGTTTTTT.

The genes are TRBV11-2 and TRBJ2-3; D uncertain. The CDR3 consists of 12 residues. Germline-derived CDR1 and CDR2 are SGHAT and FQNNGV. Trimming took off 8 bases at V and 4 bases at J, with 10 bases between the two ends. The CDR3 here is CASYDRADTQYF. The DNA for the CDR3 is TGTGCCAGCTATGATAGGGCAGATACGCAGTATTTT.

Ten or more counts support this clonotype. The chain links TRBV28 to TRBJ2-5; the D gene could be TRBD1 or TRBD2 (6 bases each). V lost 6 bases, J lost 3 bases, and 11 bases lay in between. This CDR3 has 13 amino acids. Germline V gene lookup returns CDR1 MDHEN and CDR2 SYDVKM. The CDR3 loop reads CASRTGAEETQYF. CDR3 in DNA: TGTGCCAGCAGAACGGGGGCGGAAGAGACCCAGTACTTC. Combining the CDR3 with reference TRBV28 and TRBJ2-5 gives the whole variable domain DVKVTQSSRYLVKRTGEKVFLECVQDMDHENMFWYRQDPGLGLRLIYFSYDVKMKEKGDIPEGYSVSREKKERFSLILESASTNQTSMYLCASRTGAEETQYFGPGTRLLVL.

This clonotype was recorded many times. The chain couples TRBV20-1 to TRBJ2-5, with D uncertain. Germline CDR1 DFQATT, CDR2 SNEGSKA (reference sequence). With 3 bases removed from V and 5 bases from J, the gap between germline ends came to 7 bases. The CDR3 runs 11 residues. The CDR3 reads CSARSGETQYF. The DNA of the CDR3 is TGCAGTGCTAGGTCCGGGGAGACCCAGTACTTC.

The chain links TRBV7-3 to TRBJ2-2; TRBD1 matches at 12 bases. V lost 0 bases, J lost 4 bases, and 3 bases stayed unmatched. From germline, CDR1 is SGHTA and CDR2 FQGTGA. The CDR3 spans 17 residues. CDR3 sequence reads: CASSLTRDRGLTGELFF. The CDR3 DNA follows: TGTGCCAGCAGCTTAACACGGGACAGGGGGCTCACCGGGGAGCTGTTTTTT. Full variable domain (missing parts from reference TRBV7-3 and TRBJ2-2): GAGVSQTPSNKVTEKGKYVELRCDPISGHTALYWYRQSLGQGPEFLIYFQGTGAADDSGLPNDRFFAVRPEGSVSTLKIQRTERGDSAVYLCASSLTRDRGLTGELFFGEGSRLTVL.

The J gene is TRBJ2-1, the V gene TRBV4-1; 10 nucleotides match TRBD2. The CDR3 is 15 residues long. Unmatched junction bases numbered 11, after V lost 1 base and J lost 14 bases. Germline V gene lookup returns CDR1 MGHRA and CDR2 YSYEKL. This chain's CDR3 is CASSQVGVSGRTEFF. The CDR3 region has the DNA TGCGCCAGCAGCCAAGTCGGGGTTAGCGGGAGGACGGAGTTCTTC.

This clonotype showed up many times. V is TRBV5-1 and J is TRBJ2-3; TRBD2 might be the D (6 bases). CDR1 and CDR2 from the germline V gene are SGHRS and YFSETQ. The V gene lost 4 bases and the J gene lost 5 bases, with 14 bases spanning the gap. The length of the CDR3 is 14 residues. CDR3 residues: CASSPRPGGDTQYF. The CDR3 coding sequence is TGCGCCAGCAGCCCGCGACCCGGGGGAGATACGCAGTATTTT.

This clonotype came up many times. The J gene is TRBJ2-5, the V gene TRBV9; 13 positions match TRBD2. The germline gives CDR1 SGDLS, CDR2 YYNGEE. The CDR3 extends over 17 amino acids. J was trimmed by 5 bases and V by 4 bases; bases with no gene match: 11. The CDR3 DNA sequence: TGTGCCAGCAGCTCCGCGAAGGGACTAGCGGGACTGGAGACCCAGTACTTC. It codes for CASSSAKGLAGLETQYF.

About this clonotype: This may be a read error, as it is one base from a much larger clone. The CDR3 ends on some other residue instead of the conserved phenylalanine or tryptophan, so this is likely a read error. The chain carries TRBV5-6 and TRBJ1-1; 8 bases map to TRBD1. This CDR3 is 13 amino acids long. The ends lost 2 bases at V and 7 bases at J; junction bases unmatched: 4. Germline CDR1 reads SGHDT; CDR2 reads YYEEEE. Here the CDR3 reads CASSFSGGGEAFI. CDR3 nucleotide sequence: TGTGCCAGCAGCTTCTCAGGGGGCGGTGAAGCTTTCATT.

This clonotype was observed many times. This chain links TRBV20-1 with TRBJ2-1; 14 bases match TRBD2. The CDR3 extends over 16 amino acids. In germline, CDR1 is DFQATT, CDR2 SNEGSKA (reference sequence). The J segment lost 9 bases and the V segment lost 7 bases, leaving 14 bases of the junction unmatched. This CDR3 reads CSVPHPRTSGRFEQFF. The CDR3 DNA is TGCAGTGTCCCCCACCCCCGGACTAGCGGGAGGTTTGAGCAGTTCTTC.

This clonotype was seen repeatedly, ten times or more. V and J are TRBV25-1 and TRBJ2-1; 9 bases are shared with TRBD1. Germline assignment: CDR1 MGHDK and CDR2 SYGVNS. V shed 8 bases and J 8 bases; nucleotides not matched to a gene: 10. The CDR3 totals 14 residues. CDR3 sequence: CASGAGQGHHEQFF. The CDR3 DNA reads as TGTGCCAGCGGAGCGGGACAGGGTCATCATGAGCAGTTCTTC.

This clonotype was observed many times. CDR3 nucleotide sequence: TGTGCCAGCTCACCAGTGACAGGGCCTTCCCAAGCTTTCTTT. Protein: CASSPVTGPSQAFF. The V call is TRBV18, the J call TRBJ1-1; the match to TRBD1 covers 7 bases. The CDR3 is 14 residues long. Germline V gives CDR1 KGHSH, CDR2 LQKENI. The trim removed 2 bases at V and 9 bases at J, leaving 9 bases unmatched.

The chain recombines TRBV5-1 with TRBJ2-7; TRBD1 or TRBD2 may be the D gene (6 bases each). CDR1 SGHRS and CDR2 YFSETQ come from the germline V gene. V dropped 4 bases and J dropped 3 bases, with 17 bases sitting between them. The CDR3 has 15 residues. For the CDR3, the DNA is TGCGCCAGCAGCCGGGGGCAACGGGGCGACTACGAGCAGTACTTC. Its protein is CASSRGQRGDYEQYF.

This clonotype showed up many times. The chain couples TRBV12-3 or TRBV12-4 to TRBJ2-2; D gene uncertain. This CDR3 is 15 amino acids long. Trimming cost V 3 bases and J 4 bases, with 12 bases left between them. CDR3: CASSFRKGPTGELFF. The CDR3 DNA reads as TGTGCCAGCAGTTTTAGGAAAGGGCCCACCGGGGAGCTGTTTTTT.

This sequence joins TRBV5-1 and TRBJ2-3; TRBD1 matches 8 bases. The CDR3 consists of 16 residues. Per the germline V gene, CDR1 is SGHRS and CDR2 is YFSETQ. V trimming: 4 bases; J trimming: 3 bases; junction bases outside the gene matches: 10. CDR3 DNA: TGCGCCAGCAGCCGTTGGACAGGGAGTGGGACAGATACGCAGTATTTT. This encodes CASSRWTGSGTDTQYF.

The V gene is TRBV12-3 or TRBV12-4, the J gene TRBJ2-1; TRBD2 aligns across 7 bases. This CDR3 region has 14 residues. The V gene end was trimmed by 7 bases and the J gene end by 5 bases; junction bases not matched to a gene: 8. The CDR3 here is CASTSSGTNNEQFF. CDR3 coding DNA: TGTGCCAGCACCTCCTCGGGGACTAACAATGAGCAGTTCTTC.

The CDR3 loop is CASRPGQGGTEAFF. The CDR3 region has the DNA TGTGCCAGCAGGCCGGGACAGGGAGGCACTGAAGCTTTCTTT. This rearrangement joins TRBV7-2 to TRBJ1-1; 9 bases are a match to TRBD1. Germline values: CDR1 SGHTA, CDR2 FQGNSA. This CDR3 contains 14 residues. Trimming removed 6 bases from V and 4 bases from J; junction bases left unmatched: 6.

This clonotype was detected only a few times. This sequence joins TRBV12-3 or TRBV12-4 and TRBJ1-1; D not certain. The length of the CDR3 is 13 residues. V gave up 5 bases and J gave up 0 bases, with 7 bases separating them. CDR3 amino acids: CASSHRMNTEAFF. The CDR3 bases are TGTGCCAGCAGTCACCGAATGAACACTGAAGCTTTCTTT.

This clonotype was seen repeatedly, ten times or more. V usage is TRBV4-2 and J usage is TRBJ2-2; 12 bases are a match to TRBD2. The V segment lost 4 bases and the J segment 1 base; nucleotides outside the gene matches: 4. Germline CDR1 is LGHNA and CDR2 is YNFKEQ. This CDR3 comprises 17 residues. CDR3 DNA: TGTGCCAGCAGCCCCGGGACTAGCGGGTGGAACACCGGGGAGCTGTTTTTT. This codes for CASSPGTSGWNTGELFF.

This clonotype was observed a handful of times. The chain recombines TRBV25-1 with TRBJ2-5; weak D call: TRBD1 (5 bases). This CDR3 spans 16 amino acids. Trimming took 2 bases from V and 2 from J, leaving 15 bases between them. CDR1 is MGHDK, CDR2 SYGVNS, per germline. In DNA, the CDR3 is TGTGCCAGCAGTGAAGGAGAACAGGCAATTCAAGAGACCCAGTACTTC. This encodes CASSEGEQAIQETQYF.